This entry concerns a single TCR beta chain. Its antigen is still unknown. Per-base qualities were not stored, and no clone one base away is much larger. Preparation of the library involved the immunoSEQ multiplex PCR assay. For most patients, genomic DNA was isolated with the Qiagen DNeasy Blood and Tissue Kit and shipped frozen to Adaptive Biotechnologies for TCR sequencing. For most patients, genomic DNA was subjected to high-throughput TCR-beta CDR3 sequencing by Adaptive Biotechnologies. Turning to the authors' computational methods: Adaptive's ImmunoSEQ software supplied the TCR sequencing data for around 17 patients, while MiXCR and VDJtools were used to process a few other patients. To correct CD4 versus CD8 sorting errors, any sequence found in both subsets at a frequency ratio below 5:1 was removed. CDR3 nucleotide sequences shared by donor and recipient were removed because the origin of these sequences could not be assigned. Alloreactive clones required at least 2-fold expansion over unstimulated cells and minimum CFSE-low frequency of 0.002% (template counts) or 0.001% (read counts). Mappable clones were those detected in sequenced pre-transplant spleen, lymph node, or MLR CFSE-low populations of the donor or recipient. The cumulative frequency of alloreactive clones was calculated as a percentage of all sequences, weighted by copy number. Imported from immuneACCESS, the table was reduced by TCRdb to in-frame sequences with V and J called. These copies leave out some clones; in studies compared against another copy, an unresolved V gene accounts for under half, and the cause of the remainder is not known. The D gene and trimming were derived from the DNA, and the V and J assignments and clone size from that table. The sample contains over 90,000 clones, 80% to 95% of them found a single time. Under 1.5% of the sample rests with the top ten.

The CDR3 runs 15 amino acids, cysteine and phenylalanine included. This entry keeps only the CDR3 DNA: 45 bases, framed from base 1. The CDR1 and CDR2 encoded by the germline V gene are SGHNT and YENEEA. The V end loses 1 base and the J end loses 2 bases, and a stretch of 9 bases separates them. This specimen's time point label, interpreted: cells obtained before transplantation from donor or recipient. CD3+CD4+ and CD3+CD8+ populations were FACS-sorted from unstimulated pre-transplant donor and recipient cells taken from spleen or lymph nodes. The data are from a study of graft-versus-host responses after intestinal transplantation (dated by TCRdb to about 2021). A note on the overall study: Recipients received multivisceral, liver-intestinal, or isolated intestinal transplants. Bulk TCR-beta CDR3 sequencing was used to track graft-versus-host and host-versus-graft alloreactive T cell clones in the graft, circulation and bone marrow after intestinal transplantation. To identify alloreactive clones, pre-transplant mixed lymphocyte reaction products were sequenced and compared with unstimulated pre-transplant donor and recipient T cells. The cohort enrolled under 30 intestinal transplant recipients, one of whom was a retransplant, and 3 patients without pretransplant specimens were excluded. Donor T cell macrochimerism was defined as a peak of at least 4% donor T cells among recipient peripheral blood mononuclear cells. Every recipient was given anti-thymocyte globulin induction, followed by around three years of maintenance tacrolimus and steroids. Samples from a few later patients were sequenced in-house on an Illumina MiSeq with MiXCR processing rather than by the commercial service.

The research as a whole found: In the allografts of patients with donor T cell macrochimerism, GvH to HvG T cell clonal ratios were high. GvH clones were found in recipient bone marrow, and some of the GvH clones appeared earlier in ileal mucosa or blood, which is consistent with an intestinal mucosal origin. The conclusions were limited by the relatively low number and heterogeneity of the intestinal transplant patients. Peak levels of circulating GvH clones were associated with declines in HvG clones early after transplant.

This sample comprised unstimulated CD8+ T cells sorted from spleen or lymph node cells, obtained before intestinal transplant. The V gene is TRBV11-3 and the J gene is TRBJ2-1, and possibly TRBD2, on 6 matching bases. The origin of this receptor is a human donor who received an intestinal transplant. The CDR3 has the sequence CASSLGGLTYNEQFF. The DNA is TGTGCCAGCAGCTTAGGGGGACTTACCTACAATGAGCAGTTCTTC.